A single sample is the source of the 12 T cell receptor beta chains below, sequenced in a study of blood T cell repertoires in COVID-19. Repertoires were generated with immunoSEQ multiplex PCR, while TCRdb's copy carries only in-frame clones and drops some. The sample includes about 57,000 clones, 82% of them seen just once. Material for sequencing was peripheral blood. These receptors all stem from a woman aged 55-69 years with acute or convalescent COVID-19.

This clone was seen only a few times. As DNA, the CDR3 is TGTGCCAGCAGCGTACCAGGGGGAACCATATATTTT. The encoded protein is CASSVPGGTIYF. The J gene is TRBJ1-3, the V gene TRBV9, with 7 bases matching TRBD1. Germline V gives CDR1 SGDLS, CDR2 YYNGEE. Unmatched junction bases numbered 2, after V lost 1 base and J lost 10 bases. The CDR3 runs 12 residues.

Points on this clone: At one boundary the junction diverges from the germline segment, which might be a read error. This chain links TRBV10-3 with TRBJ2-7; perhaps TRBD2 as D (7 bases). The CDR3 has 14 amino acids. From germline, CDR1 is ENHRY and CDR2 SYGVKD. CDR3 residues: CAISAGATSFEQCF. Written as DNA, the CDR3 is TGTGCCATCAGTGCAGGGGCGACTAGCTTTGAGCAGTGCTTC.

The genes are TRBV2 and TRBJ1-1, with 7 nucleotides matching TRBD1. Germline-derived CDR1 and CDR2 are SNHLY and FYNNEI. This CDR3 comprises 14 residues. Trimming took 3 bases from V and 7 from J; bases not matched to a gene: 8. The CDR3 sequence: CASSDRQGVNEAFF. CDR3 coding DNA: TGTGCCAGCAGTGATCGGCAGGGGGTTAATGAAGCTTTCTTT.

The CDR3 nucleotides are TGTGCCAGCAGTGACAGGGACAGACTGAATCAGCCCCAGCATTTT. Its translation: CASSDRDRLNQPQHF. The chain combines TRBV2 with TRBJ1-5; 7 bases line up with TRBD1. V dropped 3 bases and J dropped 4; count of bases not matched to a gene: 6. Germline CDR1 reads SNHLY; CDR2 reads FYNNEI. This CDR3 is built from 15 residues.

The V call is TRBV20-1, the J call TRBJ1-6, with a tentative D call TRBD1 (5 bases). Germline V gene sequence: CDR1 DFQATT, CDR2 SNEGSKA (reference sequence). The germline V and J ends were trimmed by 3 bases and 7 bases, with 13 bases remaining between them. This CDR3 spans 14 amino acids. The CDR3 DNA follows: TGCAGTGCTAGTCAGGGAAGAGGAAATTCACCCCTCCACTTT. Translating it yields CSASQGRGNSPLHF.

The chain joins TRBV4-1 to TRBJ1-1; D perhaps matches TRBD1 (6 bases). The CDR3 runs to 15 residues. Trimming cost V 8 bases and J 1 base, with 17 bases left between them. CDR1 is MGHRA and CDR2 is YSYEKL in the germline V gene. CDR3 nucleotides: TGCGCCAGCCACGCCCCGGACAGCCCGAACACTGAAGCTTTCTTT. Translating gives CASHAPDSPNTEAFF.

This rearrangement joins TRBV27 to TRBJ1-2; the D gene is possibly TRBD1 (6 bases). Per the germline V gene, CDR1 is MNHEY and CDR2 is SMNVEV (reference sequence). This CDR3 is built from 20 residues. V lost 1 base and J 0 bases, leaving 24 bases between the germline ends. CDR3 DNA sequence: TGTGCCAGCAGTTTATGGGGCATGACGGGCCAGGGGAATACTAACTATGGCTACACCTTC. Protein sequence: CASSLWGMTGQGNTNYGYTF.

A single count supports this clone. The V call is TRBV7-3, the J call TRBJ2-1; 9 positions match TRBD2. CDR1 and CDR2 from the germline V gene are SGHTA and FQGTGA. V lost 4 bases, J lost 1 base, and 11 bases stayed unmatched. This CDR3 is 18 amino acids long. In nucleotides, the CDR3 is TGTGCCAGCAGCTCCGGGACTAGCACGACCATATCCTACAATGAGCAGTTCTTC. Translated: CASSSGTSTTISYNEQFF.

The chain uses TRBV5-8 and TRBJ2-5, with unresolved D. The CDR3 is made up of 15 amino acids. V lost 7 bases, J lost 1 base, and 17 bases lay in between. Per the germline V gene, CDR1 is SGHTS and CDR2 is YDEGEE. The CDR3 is CASYSNAYLQETQYF. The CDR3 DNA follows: TGTGCCAGCTACTCAAATGCCTACCTCCAAGAGACCCAGTACTTC.

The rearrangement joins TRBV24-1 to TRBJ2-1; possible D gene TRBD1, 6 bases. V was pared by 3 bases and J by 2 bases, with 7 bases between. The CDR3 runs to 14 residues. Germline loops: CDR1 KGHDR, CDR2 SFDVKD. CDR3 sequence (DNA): TGTGCCACCAGTGATGGGACACCCTACAATGAGCAGTTCTTC. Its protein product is CATSDGTPYNEQFF.

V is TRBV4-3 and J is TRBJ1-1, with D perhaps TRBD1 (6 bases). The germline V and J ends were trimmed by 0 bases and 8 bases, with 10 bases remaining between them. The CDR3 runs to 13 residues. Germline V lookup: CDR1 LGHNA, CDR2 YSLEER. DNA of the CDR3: TGCGCCAGCAGCCAAGACAGAACAGGGGAAGCTTTCTTT. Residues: CASSQDRTGEAFF.

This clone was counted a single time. The CDR3 reads CASSLAVRGEQYF. The CDR3 nucleotides are TGTGCCAGCAGCTTAGCAGTGAGGGGGGAGCAGTACTTC. The chain has TRBV7-2 and TRBJ2-7; TRBD1 is a possible D gene (6 bases). Trimming took off 0 bases at V and 7 bases at J, with 10 bases between the two ends. The length of the CDR3 is 13 residues. The germline V gene has CDR1 SGHTA and CDR2 FQGNSA.